This T cell receptor (beta chain) derives from a study of graft-versus-host responses after intestinal transplantation. Concerning this clone itself: Antigen specificity is unknown.

Produced via immunoSEQ multiplex PCR; TCRdb's table is partial and in-frame only. The table shows fewer than 120,000 clones, with 93% occurring only once. The CDR3 covers 16 residues. V was cut by 4 bases and J by 0 bases, with 16 bases left in between. CDR1 is MNHEY, CDR2 SMNVEV, per germline (reference sequence). Here the sequenced sample was unstimulated CD8+ T cells sorted from spleen or lymph node cells, taken before intestinal transplant. This chain links TRBV27 with TRBJ2-7, with D uncertain. The sequence came from a human donor who received an intestinal transplant. CDR3 DNA sequence: TGTGCCAGCAGTTCTCTTATGTCTACTCACTCCTACGAGCAGTACTTC. It specifies CASSSLMSTHSYEQYF.